These T cell receptor beta chains were read from a single sample in a study of blood T cell repertoires in COVID-19. The table came from immunoSEQ multiplex PCR; TCRdb's copy has only in-frame clones and leaves some out. Here the sample spans a few hundred thousand clones, roughly 80% being singletons. The sequencing sample was made of peripheral blood. Receptor source: a woman in her late teens or twenties with acute or convalescent COVID-19. CDR3s include the opening cysteine and the closing phenylalanine or tryptophan. The D gene is left open where the match is weak. Clone size is stated in some rows and not others, as once, few, many or a class when expanded.

cdr3_nt cdr3_aa cdr3_length d_call j_call clone_size v_call
TGTGCCAGCAGTTTGTATGCGGGAGGGCCTATCGATGAGCAGTTCTTC CASSLYAGGPIDEQFF 16 TRBD2 TRBJ2-1 - TRBV27
TGTGCCAGTAGTATAGATCTGAGAGGGACTAGCGGCGAGCAGTTCTTC CASSIDLRGTSGEQFF 16 TRBD2 TRBJ2-1 - TRBV19
TGTGCCAGCACCTTAAACACAAGGGGGTGGAATGAGCAGTTCTTC CASTLNTRGWNEQFF 15 - TRBJ2-1 - TRBV28
TGTGCCACCAGCAGAGATACGGGGTCGGTTAATGTCTTC CATSRDTGSVNVF 13 - TRBJ2-1 - TRBV15
TGTGCCAGCAGCTTGACTAGCGGGAGTAAGGATACGCAGTATTTT CASSLTSGSKDTQYF 15 TRBD2 TRBJ2-3 - TRBV2
TGTGCCAGCAGTGGGAGGGCTAGCGGGAATTGGGGGACCCAGTACTTC CASSGRASGNWGTQYF 16 TRBD2 TRBJ2-5 - TRBV27
TGCGCCAGCAGCTTGGGGTCAGGGGACGGCTACACCTTC CASSLGSGDGYTF 13 - TRBJ1-2 - TRBV5-1
TGTGCCAGCAGCGCTCAAGGGAGCTCCTATAATTCACCCCTCCACTTT CASSAQGSSYNSPLHF 16 - TRBJ1-6 few TRBV7-2
TGTGCCAGCAGCGTAGGGGGACAGGGGAAGACTGAAGCTTTCTTT CASSVGGQGKTEAFF 15 TRBD1 TRBJ1-1 - TRBV9
TGTGCCAGCAGCTTAGATCCTGTGAACACTGAAGCTTTCTTT CASSLDPVNTEAFF 14 - TRBJ1-1 - TRBV11-2